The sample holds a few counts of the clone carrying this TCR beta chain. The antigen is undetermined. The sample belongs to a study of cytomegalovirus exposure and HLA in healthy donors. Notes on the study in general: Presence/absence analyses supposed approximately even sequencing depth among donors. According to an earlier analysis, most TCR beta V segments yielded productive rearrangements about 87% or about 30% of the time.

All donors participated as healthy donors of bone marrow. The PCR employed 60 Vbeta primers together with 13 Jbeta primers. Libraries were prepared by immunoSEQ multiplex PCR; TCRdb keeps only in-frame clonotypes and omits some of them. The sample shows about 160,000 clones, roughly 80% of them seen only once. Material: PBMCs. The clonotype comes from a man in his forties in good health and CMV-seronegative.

The CDR3 reads CASSRSYSNQPQHF. CDR3 bases: TGTGCCAGCAGCAGGAGCTATAGCAATCAGCCCCAGCATTTT. V is TRBV11-2 and J is TRBJ1-5; D uncertain. V lost 5 bases to trimming and J lost 0 bases, with 8 bases between them. The CDR3 has 14 amino acids. Germline CDR1 is SGHAT and CDR2 is FQNNGV.